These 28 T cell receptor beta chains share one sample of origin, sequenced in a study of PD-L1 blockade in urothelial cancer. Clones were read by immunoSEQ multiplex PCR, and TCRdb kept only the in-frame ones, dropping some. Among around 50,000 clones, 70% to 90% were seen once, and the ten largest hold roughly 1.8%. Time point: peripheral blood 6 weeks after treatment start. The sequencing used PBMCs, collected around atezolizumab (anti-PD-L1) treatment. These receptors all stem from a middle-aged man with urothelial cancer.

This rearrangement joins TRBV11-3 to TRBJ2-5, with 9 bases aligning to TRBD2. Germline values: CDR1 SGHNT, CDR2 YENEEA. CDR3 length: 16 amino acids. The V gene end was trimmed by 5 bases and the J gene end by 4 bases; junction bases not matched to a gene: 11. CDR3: CASSRGTSPARETQYF. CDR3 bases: TGTGCCAGCAGCCGCGGGACTAGCCCCGCACGAGAGACCCAGTACTTC.

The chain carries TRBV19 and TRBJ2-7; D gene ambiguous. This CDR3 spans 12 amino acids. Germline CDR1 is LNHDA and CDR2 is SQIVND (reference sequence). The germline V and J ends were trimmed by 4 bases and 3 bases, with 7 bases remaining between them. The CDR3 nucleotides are TGTGCCAGTAGTAGCCCAGGCTACGAGCAGTACTTC. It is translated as CASSSPGYEQYF.

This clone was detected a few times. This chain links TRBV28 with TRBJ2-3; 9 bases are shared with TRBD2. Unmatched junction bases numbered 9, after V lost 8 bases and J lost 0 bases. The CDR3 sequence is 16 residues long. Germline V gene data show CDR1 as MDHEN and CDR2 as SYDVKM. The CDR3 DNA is TGTGCCAGCCCGCCCGGGACTAGCTATAGCACAGATACGCAGTATTTT. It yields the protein CASPPGTSYSTDTQYF.

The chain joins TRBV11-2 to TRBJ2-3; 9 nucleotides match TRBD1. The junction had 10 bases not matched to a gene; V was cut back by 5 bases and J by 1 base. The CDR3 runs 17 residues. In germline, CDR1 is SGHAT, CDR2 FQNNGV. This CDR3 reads CASSPGQGNLRTDTQYF. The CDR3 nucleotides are TGTGCCAGCAGCCCTGGACAGGGGAATCTTCGCACAGATACGCAGTATTTT.

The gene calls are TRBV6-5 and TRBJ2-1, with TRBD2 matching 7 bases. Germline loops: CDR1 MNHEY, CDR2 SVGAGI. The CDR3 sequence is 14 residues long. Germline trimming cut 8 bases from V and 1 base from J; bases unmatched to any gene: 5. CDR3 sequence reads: CASRGGGSYNEQFF. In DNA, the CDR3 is TGTGCCAGCCGTGGGGGGGGATCCTACAATGAGCAGTTCTTC.

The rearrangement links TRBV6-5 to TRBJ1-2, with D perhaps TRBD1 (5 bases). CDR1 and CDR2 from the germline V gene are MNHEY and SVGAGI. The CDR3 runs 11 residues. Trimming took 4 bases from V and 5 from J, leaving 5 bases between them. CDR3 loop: CASSSGYGYTF. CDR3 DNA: TGTGCCAGCAGTTCAGGGTATGGCTACACCTTC.

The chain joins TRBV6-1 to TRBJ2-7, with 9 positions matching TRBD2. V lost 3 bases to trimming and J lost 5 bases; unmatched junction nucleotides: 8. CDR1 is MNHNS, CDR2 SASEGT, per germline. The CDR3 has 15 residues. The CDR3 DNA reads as TGTGCCAGCAGTGATATTGCGGGGGGGCCGAACGAGCAGTACTTC. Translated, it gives CASSDIAGGPNEQYF.

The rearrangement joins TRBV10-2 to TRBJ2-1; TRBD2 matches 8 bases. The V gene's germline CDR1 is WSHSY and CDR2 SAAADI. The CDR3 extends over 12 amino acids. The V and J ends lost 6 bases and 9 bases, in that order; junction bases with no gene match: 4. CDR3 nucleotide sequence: TGCGCCAGCAGCGGGGGGGCCGCTGAGCAGTTCTTC. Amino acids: CASSGGAAEQFF.

The CDR3 DNA sequence: TGTGCCAGCAGCCAAGACCCGACGAGGACAGATACGCAGTATTTT. Translation gives CASSQDPTRTDTQYF. The V and J genes are TRBV4-2 and TRBJ2-3; the D is unclear. The V end was cut by 0 bases, the J end by 3 bases, with 10 bases between. Per the germline V gene, CDR1 is LGHNA and CDR2 is YNFKEQ. The CDR3 has 15 amino acids.

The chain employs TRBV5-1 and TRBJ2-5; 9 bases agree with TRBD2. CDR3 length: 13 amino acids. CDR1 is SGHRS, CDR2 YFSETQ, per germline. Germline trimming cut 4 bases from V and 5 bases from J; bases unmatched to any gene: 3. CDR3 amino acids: CASSPAGGETQYF. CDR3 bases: TGCGCCAGCAGCCCTGCGGGGGGGGAGACCCAGTACTTC.

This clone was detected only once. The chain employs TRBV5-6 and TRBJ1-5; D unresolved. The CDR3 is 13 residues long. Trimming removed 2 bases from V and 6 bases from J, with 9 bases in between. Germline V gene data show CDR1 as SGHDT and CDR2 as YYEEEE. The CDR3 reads CASSFANFQPQHF. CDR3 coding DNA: TGTGCCAGCAGCTTCGCTAATTTTCAGCCCCAGCATTTT. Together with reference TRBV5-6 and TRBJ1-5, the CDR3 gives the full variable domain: DAGVTQSPTHLIKTRGQQVTLRCSPKSGHDTVSWYQQALGQGPQFIFQYYEEEERQRGNFPDRFSGHQFPNYSSELNVNALLLGDSALYLCASSFANFQPQHFGDGTRLSIL.

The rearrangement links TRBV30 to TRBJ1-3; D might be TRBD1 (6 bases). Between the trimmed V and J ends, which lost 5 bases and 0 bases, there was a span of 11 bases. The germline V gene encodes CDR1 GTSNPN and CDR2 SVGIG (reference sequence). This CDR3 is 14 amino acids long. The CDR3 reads CAWGTYGSGNTIYF. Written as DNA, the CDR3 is TGTGCCTGGGGGACATACGGCTCTGGAAACACCATATATTTT.

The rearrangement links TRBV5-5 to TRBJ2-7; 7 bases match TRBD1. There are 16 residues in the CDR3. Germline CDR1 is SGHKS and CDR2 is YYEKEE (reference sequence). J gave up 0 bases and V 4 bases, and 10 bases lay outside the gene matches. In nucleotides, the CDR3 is TGTGCCAGCAGCGGAAAGACAGGGTTGAGCTCCTACGAGCAGTACTTC. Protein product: CASSGKTGLSSYEQYF.

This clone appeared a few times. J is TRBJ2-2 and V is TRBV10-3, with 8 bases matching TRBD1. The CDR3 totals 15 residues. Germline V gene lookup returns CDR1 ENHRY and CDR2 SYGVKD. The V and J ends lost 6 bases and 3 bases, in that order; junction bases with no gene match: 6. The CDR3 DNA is TGTGCCATCAGCCCCCAGGGGGCGGACACCGGGGAGCTGTTTTTT. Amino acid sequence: CAISPQGADTGELFF.

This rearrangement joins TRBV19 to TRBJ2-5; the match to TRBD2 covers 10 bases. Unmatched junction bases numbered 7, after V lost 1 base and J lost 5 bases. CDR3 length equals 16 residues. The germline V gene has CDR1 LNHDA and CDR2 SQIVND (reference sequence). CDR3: CASSIALSGRLETQYF. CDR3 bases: TGTGCCAGTAGTATAGCCCTTAGCGGGAGGTTGGAGACCCAGTACTTC. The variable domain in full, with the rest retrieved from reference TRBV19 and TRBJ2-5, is DGGITQSPKYLFRKEGQNVTLSCEQNLNHDAMYWYRQDPGQGLRLIYYSQIVNDFQKGDIAEGYSVSREKKESFPLTVTSAQKNPTAFYLCASSIALSGRLETQYFGPGTRLLVL.

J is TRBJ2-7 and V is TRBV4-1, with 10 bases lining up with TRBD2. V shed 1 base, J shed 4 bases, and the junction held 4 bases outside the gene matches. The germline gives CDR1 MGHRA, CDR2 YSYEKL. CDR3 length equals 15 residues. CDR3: CASSQAGTSAYEQYF. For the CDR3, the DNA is TGCGCCAGCAGCCAAGCCGGGACTAGCGCGTACGAGCAGTACTTC.

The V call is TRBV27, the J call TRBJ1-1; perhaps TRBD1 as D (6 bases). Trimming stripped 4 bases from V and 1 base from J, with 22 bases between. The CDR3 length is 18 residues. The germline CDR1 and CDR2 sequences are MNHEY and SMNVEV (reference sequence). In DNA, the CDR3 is TGTGCCAGCAGTTATTTGCGGAACAGGGAAGGCAGGAACACTGAAGCTTTCTTT. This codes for CASSYLRNREGRNTEAFF.

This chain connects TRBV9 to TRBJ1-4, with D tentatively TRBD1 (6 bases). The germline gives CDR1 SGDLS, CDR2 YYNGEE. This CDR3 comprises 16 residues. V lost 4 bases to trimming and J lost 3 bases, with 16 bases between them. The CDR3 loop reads CASSSPLEGANEKLFF. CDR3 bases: TGTGCCAGCAGCTCCCCTCTTGAGGGGGCTAATGAAAAACTGTTTTTT.

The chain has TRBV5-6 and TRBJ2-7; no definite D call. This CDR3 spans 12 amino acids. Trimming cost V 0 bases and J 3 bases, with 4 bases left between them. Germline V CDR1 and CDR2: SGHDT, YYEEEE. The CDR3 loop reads CASSLDFYEQYF. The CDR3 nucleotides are TGTGCCAGCAGCTTGGACTTCTACGAGCAGTACTTC.

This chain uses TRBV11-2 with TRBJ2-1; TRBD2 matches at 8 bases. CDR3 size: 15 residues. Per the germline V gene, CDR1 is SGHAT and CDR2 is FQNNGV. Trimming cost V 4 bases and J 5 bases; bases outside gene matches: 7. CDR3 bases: TGTGCCAGCAGCTCCGGCCAGCGGGAGAACAATGAGCAGTTCTTC. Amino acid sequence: CASSSGQRENNEQFF.

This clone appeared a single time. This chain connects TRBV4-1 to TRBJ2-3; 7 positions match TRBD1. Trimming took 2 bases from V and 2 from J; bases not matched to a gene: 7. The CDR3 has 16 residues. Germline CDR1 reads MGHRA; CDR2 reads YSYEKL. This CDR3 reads CASSQQGQISTDTQYF. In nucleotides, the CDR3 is TGCGCCAGCAGCCAACAGGGACAGATATCCACAGATACGCAGTATTTT.

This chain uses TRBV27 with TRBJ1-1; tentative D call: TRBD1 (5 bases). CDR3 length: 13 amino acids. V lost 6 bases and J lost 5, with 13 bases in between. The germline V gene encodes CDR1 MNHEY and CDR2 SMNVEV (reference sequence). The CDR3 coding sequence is TGTGCCAGCAGAAACGGGGGAGTAACTGAAGCTTTCTTT. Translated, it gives CASRNGGVTEAFF.

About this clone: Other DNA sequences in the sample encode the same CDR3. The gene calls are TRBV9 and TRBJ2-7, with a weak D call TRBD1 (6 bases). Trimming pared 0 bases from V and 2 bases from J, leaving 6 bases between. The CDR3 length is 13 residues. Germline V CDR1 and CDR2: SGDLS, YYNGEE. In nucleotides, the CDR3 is TGTGCCAGCAGCGTAGCAGGGGCCTACGAGCAGTACTTC. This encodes CASSVAGAYEQYF.

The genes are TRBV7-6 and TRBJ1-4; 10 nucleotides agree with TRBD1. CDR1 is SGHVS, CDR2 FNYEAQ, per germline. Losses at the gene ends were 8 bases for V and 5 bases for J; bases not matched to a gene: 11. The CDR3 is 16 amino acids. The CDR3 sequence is CASQALGTGVNEKLFF. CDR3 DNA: TGTGCCAGCCAAGCCCTGGGGACAGGGGTCAATGAAAAACTGTTTTTT. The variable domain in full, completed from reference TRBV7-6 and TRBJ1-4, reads GAGVSQSPRYKVTKRGQDVALRCDPISGHVSLYWYRQALGQGPEFLTYFNYEAQQDKSGLPNDRFSAERPEGSISTLTIQRTEQRDSAMYRCASQALGTGVNEKLFFGSGTQLSVL.

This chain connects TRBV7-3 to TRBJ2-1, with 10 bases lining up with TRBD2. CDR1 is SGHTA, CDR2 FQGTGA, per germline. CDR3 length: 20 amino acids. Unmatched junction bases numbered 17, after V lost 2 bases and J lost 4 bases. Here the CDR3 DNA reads TGTGCCAGCAGCTTAGTTCCAAAGAGAATAGCGGGGGGCCCATACAATGAGCAGTTCTTC. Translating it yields CASSLVPKRIAGGPYNEQFF.

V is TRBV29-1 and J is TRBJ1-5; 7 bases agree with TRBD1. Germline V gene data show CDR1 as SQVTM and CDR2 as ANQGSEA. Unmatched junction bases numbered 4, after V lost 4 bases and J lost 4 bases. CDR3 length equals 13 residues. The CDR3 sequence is CSVAGTDNQPQHF. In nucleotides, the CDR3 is TGCAGCGTTGCTGGGACAGATAATCAGCCCCAGCATTTT.

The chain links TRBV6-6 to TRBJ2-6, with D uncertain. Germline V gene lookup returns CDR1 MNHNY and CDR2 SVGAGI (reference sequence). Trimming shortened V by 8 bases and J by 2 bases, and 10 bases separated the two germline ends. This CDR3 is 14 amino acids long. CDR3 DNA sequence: TGTGCCAGCCTTACAGCCGCTGGGGCCAACGTCCTGACTTTC. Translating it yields CASLTAAGANVLTF.

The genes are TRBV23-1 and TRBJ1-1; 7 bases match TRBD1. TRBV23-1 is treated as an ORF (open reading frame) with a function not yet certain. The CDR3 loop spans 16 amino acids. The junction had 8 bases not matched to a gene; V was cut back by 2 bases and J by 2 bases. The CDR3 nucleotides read TGCGCCAGCAGTCAAACCCCAGGGGGAGGAAACACTGAAGCTTTCTTT. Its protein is CASSQTPGGGNTEAFF.